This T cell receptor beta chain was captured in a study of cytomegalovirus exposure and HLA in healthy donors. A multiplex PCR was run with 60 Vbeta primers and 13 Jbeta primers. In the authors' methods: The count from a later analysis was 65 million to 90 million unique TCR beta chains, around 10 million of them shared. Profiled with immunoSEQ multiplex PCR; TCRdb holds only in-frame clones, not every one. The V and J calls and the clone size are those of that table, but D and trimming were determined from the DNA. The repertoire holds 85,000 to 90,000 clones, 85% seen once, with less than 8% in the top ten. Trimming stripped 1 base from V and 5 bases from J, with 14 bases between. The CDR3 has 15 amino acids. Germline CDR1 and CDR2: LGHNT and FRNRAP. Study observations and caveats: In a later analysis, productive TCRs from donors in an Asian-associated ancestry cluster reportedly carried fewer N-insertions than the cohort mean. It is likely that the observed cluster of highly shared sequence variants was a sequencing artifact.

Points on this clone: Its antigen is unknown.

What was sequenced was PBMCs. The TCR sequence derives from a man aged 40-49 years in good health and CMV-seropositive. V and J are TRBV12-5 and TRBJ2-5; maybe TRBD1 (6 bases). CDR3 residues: CASGLGHGGLETQYF. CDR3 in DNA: TGTGCTAGTGGTTTGGGACATGGGGGCTTGGAGACCCAGTACTTC.